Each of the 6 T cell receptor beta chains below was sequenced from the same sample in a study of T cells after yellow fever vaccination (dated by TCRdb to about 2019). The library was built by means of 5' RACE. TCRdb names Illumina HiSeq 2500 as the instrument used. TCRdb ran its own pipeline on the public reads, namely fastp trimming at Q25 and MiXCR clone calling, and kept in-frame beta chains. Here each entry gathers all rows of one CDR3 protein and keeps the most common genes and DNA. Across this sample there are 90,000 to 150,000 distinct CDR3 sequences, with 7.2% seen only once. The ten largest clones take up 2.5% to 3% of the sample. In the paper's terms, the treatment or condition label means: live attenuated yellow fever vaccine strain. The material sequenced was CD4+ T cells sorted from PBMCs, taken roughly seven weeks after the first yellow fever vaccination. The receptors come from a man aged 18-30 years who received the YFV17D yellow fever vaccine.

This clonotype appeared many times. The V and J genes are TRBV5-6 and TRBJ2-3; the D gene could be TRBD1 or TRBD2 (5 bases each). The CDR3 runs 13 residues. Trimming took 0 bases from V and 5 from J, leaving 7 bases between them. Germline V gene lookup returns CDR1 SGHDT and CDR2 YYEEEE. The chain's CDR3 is CASSLGGLDTQYF. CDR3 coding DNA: TGTGCCAGCAGCTTGGGGGGGTTAGATACGCAGTATTTT.

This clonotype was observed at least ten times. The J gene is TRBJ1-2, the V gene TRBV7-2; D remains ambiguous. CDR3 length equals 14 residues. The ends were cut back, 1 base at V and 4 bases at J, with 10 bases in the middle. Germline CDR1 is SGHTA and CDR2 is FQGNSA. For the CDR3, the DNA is TGTGCCAGCAGCTTAGGCCGGGAACCCTATGGCTACACCTTC. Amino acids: CASSLGREPYGYTF.

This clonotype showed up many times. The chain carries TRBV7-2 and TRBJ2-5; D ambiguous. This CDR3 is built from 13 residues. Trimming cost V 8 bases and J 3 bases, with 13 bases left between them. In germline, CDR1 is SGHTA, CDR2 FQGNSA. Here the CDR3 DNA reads TGTGCCAGCTCACCCCGGACGGAAGAGACCCAGTACTTC. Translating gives CASSPRTEETQYF.

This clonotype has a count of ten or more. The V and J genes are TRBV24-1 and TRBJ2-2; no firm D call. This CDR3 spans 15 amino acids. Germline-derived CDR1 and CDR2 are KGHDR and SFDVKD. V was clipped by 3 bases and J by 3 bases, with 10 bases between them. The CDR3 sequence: CATSDTRADTGELFF. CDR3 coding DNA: TGTGCCACCAGTGATACCCGGGCCGACACCGGGGAGCTGTTTTTT.

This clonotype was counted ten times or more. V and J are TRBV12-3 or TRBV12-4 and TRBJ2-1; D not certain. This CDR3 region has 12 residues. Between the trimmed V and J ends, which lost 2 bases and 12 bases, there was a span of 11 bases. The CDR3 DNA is TGTGCCAGCAGTTTACTGGGGAATAGGCAGTTCTTC. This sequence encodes CASSLLGNRQFF.

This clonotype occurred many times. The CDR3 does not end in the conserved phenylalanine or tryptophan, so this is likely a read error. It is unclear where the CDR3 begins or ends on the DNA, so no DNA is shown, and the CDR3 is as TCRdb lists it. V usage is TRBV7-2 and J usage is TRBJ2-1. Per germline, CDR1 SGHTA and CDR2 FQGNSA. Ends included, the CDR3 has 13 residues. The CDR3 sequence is CASSPHGRTPLDM.